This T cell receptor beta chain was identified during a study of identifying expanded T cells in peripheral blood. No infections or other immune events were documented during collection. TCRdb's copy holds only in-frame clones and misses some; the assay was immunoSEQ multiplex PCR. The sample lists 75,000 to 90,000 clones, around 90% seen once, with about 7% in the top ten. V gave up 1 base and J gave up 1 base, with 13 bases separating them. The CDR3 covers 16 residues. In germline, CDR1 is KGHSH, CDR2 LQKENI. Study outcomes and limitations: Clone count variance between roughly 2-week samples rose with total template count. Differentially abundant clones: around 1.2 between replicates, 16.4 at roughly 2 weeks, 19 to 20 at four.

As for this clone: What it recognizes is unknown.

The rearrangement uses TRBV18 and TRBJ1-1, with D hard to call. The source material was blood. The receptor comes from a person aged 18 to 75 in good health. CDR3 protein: CASSPLSPGTNTEAFF. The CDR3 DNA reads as TGTGCCAGCTCACCACTTTCCCCAGGCACGAACACTGAAGCTTTCTTT. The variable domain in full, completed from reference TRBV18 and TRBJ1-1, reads NAGVMQNPRHLVRRRGQEARLRCSPMKGHSHVYWYRQLPEEGLKFMVYLQKENIIDESGMPKERFSAEFPKEGPSILRIQQVVRGDSAAYFCASSPLSPGTNTEAFFGQGTRLTVV.